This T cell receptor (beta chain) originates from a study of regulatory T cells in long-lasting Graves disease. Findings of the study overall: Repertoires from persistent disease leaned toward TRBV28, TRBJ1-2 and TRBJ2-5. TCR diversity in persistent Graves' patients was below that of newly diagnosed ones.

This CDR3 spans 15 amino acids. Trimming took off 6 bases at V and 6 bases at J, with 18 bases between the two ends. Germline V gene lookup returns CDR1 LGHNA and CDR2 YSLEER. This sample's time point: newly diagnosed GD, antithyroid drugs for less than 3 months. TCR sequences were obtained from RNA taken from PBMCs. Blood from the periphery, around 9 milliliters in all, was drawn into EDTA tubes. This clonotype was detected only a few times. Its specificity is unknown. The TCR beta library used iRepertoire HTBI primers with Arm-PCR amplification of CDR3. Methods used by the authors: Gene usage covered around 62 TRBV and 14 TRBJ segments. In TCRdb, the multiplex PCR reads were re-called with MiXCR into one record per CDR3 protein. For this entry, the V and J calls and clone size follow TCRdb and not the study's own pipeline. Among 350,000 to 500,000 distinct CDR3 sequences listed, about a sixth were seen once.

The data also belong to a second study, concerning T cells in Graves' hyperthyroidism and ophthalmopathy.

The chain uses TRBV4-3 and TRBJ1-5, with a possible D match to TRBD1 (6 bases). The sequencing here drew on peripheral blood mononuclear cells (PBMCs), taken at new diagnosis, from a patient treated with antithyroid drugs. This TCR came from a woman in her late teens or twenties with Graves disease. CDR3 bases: TGCGCCAGCAGTCCGAGCAGGGGTGTTATTCAGCCCCAGCATTTT. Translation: CASSPSRGVIQPQHF.